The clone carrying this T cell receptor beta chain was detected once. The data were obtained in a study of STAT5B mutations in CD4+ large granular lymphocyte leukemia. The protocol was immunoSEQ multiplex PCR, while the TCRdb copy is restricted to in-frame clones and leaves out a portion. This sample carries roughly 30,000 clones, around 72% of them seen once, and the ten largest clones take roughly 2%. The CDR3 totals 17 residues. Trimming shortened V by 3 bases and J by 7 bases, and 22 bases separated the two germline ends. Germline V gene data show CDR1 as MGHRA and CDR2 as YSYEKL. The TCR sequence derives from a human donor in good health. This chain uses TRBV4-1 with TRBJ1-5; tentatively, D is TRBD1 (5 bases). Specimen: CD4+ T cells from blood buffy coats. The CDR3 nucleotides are TGCGCCAGCAGCCAGGGACTTAGAGAGGTCTCGCGCCAGCCCCAGCATTTT. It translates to CASSQGLREVSRQPQHF.